This T cell receptor (beta chain) was captured by sequencing in a study of blood T cell repertoires in COVID-19 (dated by TCRdb to 2018 to 2020). About the full investigation: Samples from collaborators originated in the United States, Italy and Spain and spanned both the acute and convalescent phases of COVID-19. Samples were obtained from the ongoing ImmuneRACE study (first 160 participants) and from 1,254 subjects provided by 6 global collaborators. The repertoires were made available in a free public database intended to serve as a resource for research on the immune response to SARS-CoV-2. The prospective study material was composed of cDNA or gDNA derived from T cells, B-cell-depleted T cells, or PBMCs. Deeply sampled blood TCRbeta repertoires from subjects exposed to, actively infected with, or recovered from COVID-19 were included in the dataset. The sample metadata nearly always contained a de-identified subject ID, COVID-19 status, age in years and sex. Where available, HLA class I and class II types were taken from metadata supplied by the sample provider and were not determined by assay-based typing. What the study reported, not specific to this receptor: How much clinical and demographic metadata was included differed by source and by participant, and the metadata was provided uncurated.

TCRbeta CDR3 regions were amplified from genomic DNA using the immunoSEQ Assay, a bias-controlled multiplex PCR. In the authors' own workflow: The number of nucleated cells in each sample was estimated by amplification of reference gene primers within the assay. Sequence reads were collapsed and filtered to measure the absolute abundance of every unique TCRbeta CDR3 rearrangement. For each sample, productive Simpson clonality was calculated as the square root of Simpson's diversity index across productive rearrangements. The source is immuneACCESS, and TCRdb retained only in-frame sequences with V and J called. Part of the clones is not carried over; for the studies checked, unresolved V genes explain less than half of this, and the remainder is unexplained. V, J and clone size are those of that table, while D and trimming were read from the DNA. The sample includes about 190,000 clones, with less than 85% observed a single time. The ten largest clones capture over 10% of the sample.

The collaborating institutions used their own protocols to collect whole blood in K2EDTA tubes. For TCRbeta analysis, collaborator samples were shipped as frozen whole blood, as isolated PBMCs, or as DNA extracted from either sample type. As concerns this clone: Its antigen remains unidentified. Base qualities are not at hand, and no much larger clone is one base apart.

This TCR was sampled from a woman aged 50 to 60 with acute or convalescent COVID-19. The sample consisted of peripheral blood.

The CDR3 region: CASSPLAGLSYNEQFF. In nucleotides, the sequence is TGTGCCAGTAGTCCCCTAGCGGGACTCTCCTACAATGAGCAGTTCTTC. The sequence joins TRBV19 to TRBJ2-1, and 9 junction bases match TRBD2. At the junction V is shortened by 5 bases and J by 0 bases; bases outside the gene matches: 5. As encoded in the germline V gene (reference sequence), CDR1 is LNHDA while CDR2 is SQIVND. Including the terminal cysteine and phenylalanine, the CDR3 comprises 16 residues. Only the CDR3 portion is preserved as DNA: 48 bases, with reading frame beginning at the first base.